The text below deals with one TCR beta chain. The target antigen is unknown. Next came a second PCR, run for about 7 to 12 cycles, which used a sample-barcoded 5' primer along with a J-beta primer mix. TCRdb reanalysed the 5' RACE reads using MiXCR and keeps one entry per CDR3 protein. The sample holds about 1.5 million distinct CDR3 sequences, roughly 43% seen once. The data originate from a study of blood T cells in healthy people across ages. Study-wide results and caveats: Older age went with lower TCR beta diversity per million T cells, in a roughly linear way. Naive CD4+ cell counts and diversity both ran higher in long-lived than in aged donors.

The sample, 9 to 10 milliliters of peripheral blood, was drawn from each donor. V shed 0 bases and J shed 0 bases, with 9 bases lying between them. CDR3 size: 17 residues. The germline CDR1 and CDR2 sequences are LGHNA and YSLEER. This TCR was recovered from a woman aged 18-29 years in good health. Sequencing was done on a sample of blood. V usage is TRBV4-3 and J usage is TRBJ1-6; D not resolved. The CDR3 DNA sequence: TGCGCCAGCAGCCAAGATCCTCTGAGCTCCTATAATTCACCCCTCCACTTT. Its translation is CASSQDPLSSYNSPLHF.